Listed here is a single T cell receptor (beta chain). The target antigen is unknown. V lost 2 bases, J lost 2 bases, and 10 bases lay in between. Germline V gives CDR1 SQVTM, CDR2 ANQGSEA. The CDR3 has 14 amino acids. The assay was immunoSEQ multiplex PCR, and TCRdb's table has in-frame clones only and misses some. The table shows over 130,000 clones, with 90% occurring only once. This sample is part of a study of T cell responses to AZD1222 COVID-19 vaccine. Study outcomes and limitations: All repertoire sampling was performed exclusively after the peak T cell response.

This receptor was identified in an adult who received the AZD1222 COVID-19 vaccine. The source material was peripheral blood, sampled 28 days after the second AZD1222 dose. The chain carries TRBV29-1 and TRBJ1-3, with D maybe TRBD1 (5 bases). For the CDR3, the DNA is TGCAGCGTTGAATTTGGGGGGACTGGAAACACCATATATTTT. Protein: CSVEFGGTGNTIYF.